The rows below give T cell receptor beta chains drawn from one sample of a study of CD8 T cells in Susac syndrome. MiXCR was run by TCRdb on the immunoSEQ multiplex PCR reads, yielding one entry per CDR3 protein. The data hold 120,000 or so distinct CDR3 sequences, with roughly 94% observed a single time. The specimen was CD8+ T cells from PBMCs. All receptors come from a human donor with Susac syndrome. The conserved cysteine and the conserved F or W are not part of the CDR3 here. Each record gives: V gene, CDR3 length, CDR3 protein.

V gene: TRBV9
CDR3 length: 16
CDR3 protein: ASSVATGQGSFGNTIY

V gene: TRBV7-9
CDR3 length: 13
CDR3 protein: ASSLIKGTVDGYT

V gene: TRBV10-3
CDR3 length: 9
CDR3 protein: AIRQGYEQY

V gene: TRBV6-5
CDR3 length: 13
CDR3 protein: ASSPTLGTQETQY

V gene: TRBV3-1
CDR3 length: 13
CDR3 protein: ASSQDLSRAPEQY

V gene: TRBV6-2/TRBV6-3
CDR3 length: 15
CDR3 protein: ASSFLAGITNTGELF

V gene: TRBV4-1
CDR3 length: 12
CDR3 protein: ASSNLEGGSPLH

V gene: TRBV11-2
CDR3 length: 15
CDR3 protein: ASSFPGTAVNTGELF

V gene: TRBV10-1
CDR3 length: 11
CDR3 protein: ASSPGLRNEQF

V gene: TRBV5-4
CDR3 length: 13
CDR3 protein: ASSFQGSPSYEQY

V gene: TRBV14
CDR3 length: 15
CDR3 protein: ASSQGLARSAQETQY

V gene: TRBV29-1
CDR3 length: 11
CDR3 protein: SVFGGRNTEAF

V gene: TRBV14
CDR3 length: 16
CDR3 protein: ASSHGGGEGHYPDTQY

V gene: TRBV20-1
CDR3 length: 14
CDR3 protein: SARDPNTWGNQPQH

V gene: TRBV7-9
CDR3 length: 12
CDR3 protein: ASSLITGLGTQY

V gene: TRBV10-3
CDR3 length: 13
CDR3 protein: AISGTGVDNSPLH

V gene: TRBV29-1
CDR3 length: 11
CDR3 protein: SVGGLSLGEQY

V gene: TRBV25-1
CDR3 length: 15
CDR3 protein: ASSEARHGKPYNEQF

V gene: TRBV7-9
CDR3 length: 14
CDR3 protein: ASSLESGQAPYEQY

V gene: TRBV18
CDR3 length: 15
CDR3 protein: ASSLQRGVQWDQPQH

V gene: TRBV29-1
CDR3 length: 11
CDR3 protein: SVEFGTNEKLF

V gene: TRBV19
CDR3 length: 11
CDR3 protein: ASSPTANTEAF

V gene: TRBV3-1
CDR3 length: 14
CDR3 protein: ASSHPRDSPNEKLF

V gene: TRBV25-1
CDR3 length: 15
CDR3 protein: ASSLADSGQDTGELF

V gene: TRBV5-1
CDR3 length: 12
CDR3 protein: ASSPEELYNEQF

V gene: TRBV25-1
CDR3 length: 11
CDR3 protein: ASSEATGTEQY

V gene: TRBV13
CDR3 length: 10
CDR3 protein: ASSLERGEYT

V gene: TRBV20-1
CDR3 length: 14
CDR3 protein: SASGETSGINQPQH

V gene: TRBV5-6
CDR3 length: 13
CDR3 protein: ASSWELAGAWEQF

V gene: TRBV6-1
CDR3 length: 11
CDR3 protein: ASSLVTSYEQY

V gene: TRBV7-9
CDR3 length: 12
CDR3 protein: ASSTARVMDTQY

V gene: TRBV19
CDR3 length: 12
CDR3 protein: ASRIAGHGTEAF

V gene: TRBV9
CDR3 length: 13
CDR3 protein: ASSDPSGGRETQY

V gene: TRBV30
CDR3 length: 11
CDR3 protein: AWSVESYNEQF

V gene: TRBV20-1
CDR3 length: 15
CDR3 protein: SAIGLAGGGSYNEQF

V gene: TRBV30
CDR3 length: 10
CDR3 protein: AWSVLGESYT

V gene: TRBV7-3
CDR3 length: 13
CDR3 protein: ASSLLGAGADTQY

V gene: TRBV30
CDR3 length: 12
CDR3 protein: AWSGSGDGYEQY

V gene: TRBV9
CDR3 length: 12
CDR3 protein: ASSVLGAHNEQF

V gene: TRBV12-3/TRBV12-4
CDR3 length: 13
CDR3 protein: ASTGRWGSTDTQY

V gene: TRBV6-5
CDR3 length: 11
CDR3 protein: ASSVRVAYEQY

V gene: TRBV9
CDR3 length: 14
CDR3 protein: ASSRNRDRPSSEQF

V gene: TRBV12-3/TRBV12-4
CDR3 length: 15
CDR3 protein: ASSRTSGDIAKNIQY

V gene: TRBV7-9
CDR3 length: 12
CDR3 protein: ASSSSGGSQPQH

V gene: TRBV30
CDR3 length: 10
CDR3 protein: AWNAGGTEAF

V gene: TRBV5-1
CDR3 length: 13
CDR3 protein: ASAPGAAGTDTQY

V gene: TRBV29-1
CDR3 length: 10
CDR3 protein: SVRQANYGYT

V gene: TRBV12-3/TRBV12-4
CDR3 length: 10
CDR3 protein: ASSWTDGEQF

V gene: TRBV12-3/TRBV12-4
CDR3 length: 11
CDR3 protein: ASSWHGVSEQF

V gene: TRBV9
CDR3 length: 12
CDR3 protein: ASSPFSGVETQY

V gene: TRBV4-1
CDR3 length: 12
CDR3 protein: ASSLSPGGETQY

V gene: TRBV27
CDR3 length: 10
CDR3 protein: ASSPLGNEQF

V gene: TRBV3-1
CDR3 length: 14
CDR3 protein: ASSQEPVFAGGTQY

V gene: TRBV5-1
CDR3 length: 14
CDR3 protein: ASSPGTGDDTGELF

V gene: TRBV29-1
CDR3 length: 11
CDR3 protein: SVVGDSNQPQH